A selection of T cell receptor beta chains follows, all from one sample in a study of blood T cell repertoires in COVID-19. TCRdb's table, derived via immunoSEQ multiplex PCR, lists solely in-frame clones and lacks some. The sample yields over 300,000 clones, 86% seen once. What was sequenced was peripheral blood. These TCRs come from a woman in her 50s with acute or convalescent COVID-19. Both conserved end residues are part of each CDR3. D genes are given only for firm matches. Not all rows give a size; the values are once, few, many and, for expanded clones, a class.

j_gene: TRBJ2-1
abundance: few
v_gene: TRBV7-2
d_gene: .
CDR3aa: CASRGISGFSYNEQFF
CDR3nt: TGTGCCAGCAGGGGGATTAGCGGATTCTCCTACAATGAGCAGTTCTTC

j_gene: TRBJ1-2
abundance: .
v_gene: TRBV5-1
d_gene: .
CDR3aa: CASSSYLGGDYGYTF
CDR3nt: TGCGCCAGCAGCTCCTACCTCGGGGGAGACTATGGCTACACCTTC

j_gene: TRBJ2-7
abundance: .
v_gene: TRBV6-5
d_gene: .
CDR3aa: CASSLIRESEQYF
CDR3nt: TGTGCCAGCAGTTTAATCCGGGAATCCGAGCAGTACTTC

j_gene: TRBJ2-7
abundance: .
v_gene: TRBV9
d_gene: TRBD1
CDR3aa: CASSATNTGAFPSEQYF
CDR3nt: TGTGCCAGCAGCGCGACAAACACAGGGGCTTTTCCCTCCGAGCAGTACTTC

j_gene: TRBJ1-5
abundance: .
v_gene: TRBV6-2/TRBV6-3
d_gene: TRBD1
CDR3aa: CASSDLTGNLYSNQPQHF
CDR3nt: TGTGCCAGCAGTGACCTGACAGGGAACCTGTATAGCAATCAGCCCCAGCATTTT

j_gene: TRBJ2-1
abundance: .
v_gene: TRBV6-6
d_gene: TRBD1
CDR3aa: CASSTGTGALNEQFF
CDR3nt: TGTGCCAGCAGCACCGGGACAGGGGCCTTGAATGAGCAGTTCTTC

j_gene: TRBJ1-4
abundance: .
v_gene: TRBV27
d_gene: .
CDR3aa: CASRFGSARGGEKLFF
CDR3nt: TGTGCCAGCAGGTTCGGTTCAGCTAGGGGCGGCGAAAAACTGTTTTTT

j_gene: TRBJ2-1
abundance: .
v_gene: TRBV5-1
d_gene: .
CDR3aa: CASSFPPTGISYNEQFF
CDR3nt: TGCGCCAGCAGCTTTCCCCCAACGGGGATCTCCTACAATGAGCAGTTCTTC

j_gene: TRBJ2-3
abundance: once
v_gene: TRBV11-1
d_gene: TRBD2
CDR3aa: CASSYGTSFGGDTQYF
CDR3nt: TGTGCCAGCAGCTATGGGACTAGCTTCGGTGGGGATACGCAGTATTTT

j_gene: TRBJ2-1
abundance: .
v_gene: TRBV5-1
d_gene: TRBD2
CDR3aa: CASATSGVEEQFF
CDR3nt: TGCGCCAGCGCTACTAGCGGTGTGGAAGAGCAGTTCTTC

j_gene: TRBJ2-7
abundance: .
v_gene: TRBV18
d_gene: TRBD1
CDR3aa: CASSPPRTGSYEQYF
CDR3nt: TGTGCCAGCTCACCACCTCGGACAGGGTCGTACGAGCAGTACTTC

j_gene: TRBJ2-3
abundance: few
v_gene: TRBV19
d_gene: TRBD2
CDR3aa: CASSPHSGRAKDTQYF
CDR3nt: TGTGCCAGTAGTCCCCATAGCGGGAGGGCCAAAGATACGCAGTATTTT

j_gene: TRBJ1-1
abundance: .
v_gene: TRBV6-5
d_gene: .
CDR3aa: CASTYTGIMNTEAFF
CDR3nt: TGTGCCAGCACTTATACAGGGATCATGAACACTGAAGCTTTCTTT

j_gene: TRBJ2-3
abundance: .
v_gene: TRBV3-1/TRBV3-2
d_gene: .
CDR3aa: CASSQVRETSTDTQYF
CDR3nt: TGTGCCAGCAGCCAAGTTCGGGAAACTAGCACAGATACGCAGTATTTT

j_gene: TRBJ1-1
abundance: .
v_gene: TRBV27
d_gene: .
CDR3aa: CASRPGGVGGTEAFF
CDR3nt: TGTGCCAGCAGGCCCGGCGGAGTTGGAGGCACTGAAGCTTTCTTT

j_gene: TRBJ2-5
abundance: .
v_gene: TRBV7-3
d_gene: .
CDR3aa: CASSLAGKETQYF
CDR3nt: TGTGCCAGCAGCTTAGCAGGGAAAGAGACCCAGTACTTC

j_gene: TRBJ1-1
abundance: .
v_gene: TRBV24-1
d_gene: .
CDR3aa: CATSDNSLMNTEAFF
CDR3nt: TGTGCCACCAGTGATAACAGCCTCATGAACACTGAAGCTTTCTTT

j_gene: TRBJ2-2
abundance: once
v_gene: TRBV11-3
d_gene: TRBD2
CDR3aa: CASSPRGAGVSTGELFF
CDR3nt: TGTGCCAGCAGCCCTAGGGGAGCGGGAGTAAGCACCGGGGAGCTGTTTTTT

j_gene: TRBJ2-4
abundance: once
v_gene: TRBV24-1
d_gene: .
CDR3aa: CATRDPPPGDAAKNIQYF
CDR3nt: TGTGCCACCAGGGACCCCCCCCCGGGGGACGCGGCCAAAAACATTCAGTACTTC

j_gene: TRBJ2-2
abundance: .
v_gene: TRBV9
d_gene: .
CDR3aa: CASSVGGQNTGELFF
CDR3nt: TGTGCCAGCAGCGTAGGAGGGCAGAACACCGGGGAGCTGTTTTTT

j_gene: TRBJ2-5
abundance: once
v_gene: TRBV2
d_gene: .
CDR3aa: CASSEIAEETQYF
CDR3nt: TGTGCCAGCAGTGAAATAGCGGAAGAGACCCAGTACTTC

j_gene: TRBJ2-7
abundance: .
v_gene: TRBV11-3
d_gene: .
CDR3aa: CASSLGGGTYEQYF
CDR3nt: TGTGCCAGCAGCTTAGGCGGCGGAACCTACGAGCAGTACTTC

j_gene: TRBJ2-5
abundance: .
v_gene: TRBV24-1
d_gene: TRBD1
CDR3aa: CATSSGRGSQETQYF
CDR3nt: TGTGCCACCAGTTCGGGCAGGGGGAGCCAAGAGACCCAGTACTTC

j_gene: TRBJ1-2
abundance: .
v_gene: TRBV15
d_gene: TRBD1
CDR3aa: CATSRGSQGPNGYTF
CDR3nt: TGTGCCACCAGCAGAGGTTCACAGGGGCCGAATGGCTACACCTTC

j_gene: TRBJ2-2
abundance: .
v_gene: TRBV9
d_gene: TRBD2
CDR3aa: CASSPRWGLADTGELFF
CDR3nt: TGTGCCAGCAGCCCCCGATGGGGACTAGCGGACACCGGGGAGCTGTTTTTT

j_gene: TRBJ1-1
abundance: once
v_gene: TRBV9
d_gene: .
CDR3aa: CASSVGAPRTEAFF
CDR3nt: TGTGCCAGCAGCGTAGGGGCTCCAAGGACTGAAGCTTTCTTT

j_gene: TRBJ1-5
abundance: .
v_gene: TRBV18
d_gene: .
CDR3aa: CASSPVLVTEYSNQPQHF
CDR3nt: TGTGCCAGCTCACCGGTTCTGGTGACAGAATATAGCAATCAGCCCCAGCATTTT

j_gene: TRBJ1-1
abundance: .
v_gene: TRBV10-3
d_gene: .
CDR3aa: CAISGTGGTYTEAFF
CDR3nt: TGTGCCATCAGTGGAACCGGGGGGACGTACACTGAAGCTTTCTTT

j_gene: TRBJ1-2
abundance: few
v_gene: TRBV29-1
d_gene: .
CDR3aa: CSVEKNRRNYGYTF
CDR3nt: TGCAGCGTTGAGAAAAACAGGAGAAACTATGGCTACACCTTC

j_gene: TRBJ2-4
abundance: .
v_gene: TRBV6-6
d_gene: TRBD1
CDR3aa: CASTEGAPGENIQYF
CDR3nt: TGTGCCAGCACCGAGGGGGCGCCAGGGGAAAACATTCAGTACTTC

j_gene: TRBJ2-7
abundance: .
v_gene: TRBV5-8
d_gene: TRBD1
CDR3aa: CASSSRDRATYEQYF
CDR3nt: TGTGCCAGCAGCTCCCGGGACAGGGCAACCTACGAGCAGTACTTC

j_gene: TRBJ2-3
abundance: few
v_gene: TRBV28
d_gene: TRBD2
CDR3aa: CASSFIVLGGTDTQYF
CDR3nt: TGTGCCAGCAGTTTTATTGTGCTCGGGGGGACAGATACGCAGTATTTT

j_gene: TRBJ2-2
abundance: .
v_gene: TRBV7-7
d_gene: TRBD1
CDR3aa: CASSLTTGSDGELFF
CDR3nt: TGTGCTAGCAGCCTGACGACAGGGTCGGACGGGGAGCTGTTTTTT

j_gene: TRBJ2-1
abundance: .
v_gene: TRBV7-9
d_gene: .
CDR3aa: CASSLEQNNEQFF
CDR3nt: TGTGCCAGCAGCTTAGAACAGAACAATGAGCAGTTCTTC

j_gene: TRBJ1-5
abundance: .
v_gene: TRBV7-8
d_gene: TRBD1
CDR3aa: CASSFLQGGSNQPQHF
CDR3nt: TGTGCCAGCAGCTTCCTACAGGGGGGCAGCAATCAGCCCCAGCATTTT

j_gene: TRBJ2-3
abundance: .
v_gene: TRBV27
d_gene: TRBD1
CDR3aa: CASSSTGAGTDTQYF
CDR3nt: TGTGCCAGCAGTTCGACAGGGGCCGGGACAGATACGCAGTATTTT

j_gene: TRBJ2-1
abundance: .
v_gene: TRBV2
d_gene: .
CDR3aa: CASSGVEYHEQFF
CDR3nt: TGTGCCAGCAGTGGAGTAGAGTATCATGAGCAGTTCTTC

j_gene: TRBJ2-3
abundance: .
v_gene: TRBV5-4
d_gene: TRBD2
CDR3aa: CASSSTSAAGERDTQYF
CDR3nt: TGTGCCAGCAGCTCCACCTCAGCAGCGGGAGAGAGAGATACGCAGTATTTT

j_gene: TRBJ2-1
abundance: once
v_gene: TRBV28
d_gene: TRBD1
CDR3aa: CASSQTTGDRFYNEQFF
CDR3nt: TGTGCCAGCAGTCAAACGACAGGGGATAGGTTCTACAATGAGCAGTTCTTC

j_gene: TRBJ2-1
abundance: once
v_gene: TRBV19
d_gene: TRBD2
CDR3aa: CASSHRTSRYNEQFF
CDR3nt: TGTGCCAGTAGTCACCGGACTAGCAGGTACAATGAGCAGTTCTTC

j_gene: TRBJ1-2
abundance: .
v_gene: TRBV27
d_gene: TRBD1
CDR3aa: CASSLGPGGSYGYTF
CDR3nt: TGTGCCAGCAGTTTAGGGCCAGGGGGCAGTTATGGCTACACCTTC

j_gene: TRBJ2-7
abundance: once
v_gene: TRBV20-1
d_gene: TRBD1
CDR3aa: CSAIDPDRGQRAPAYEQYF
CDR3nt: TGCAGTGCTATTGACCCGGACAGGGGGCAGCGGGCGCCCGCCTACGAGCAGTACTTC

j_gene: TRBJ2-3
abundance: .
v_gene: TRBV11-2
d_gene: .
CDR3aa: CASSPTYPDTQYF
CDR3nt: TGTGCCAGCAGTCCTACTTATCCAGATACGCAGTATTTT

j_gene: TRBJ2-1
abundance: few
v_gene: TRBV18
d_gene: .
CDR3aa: CASSRSYLEDNEQFF
CDR3nt: TGTGCCAGCTCACGCTCCTATCTTGAGGACAATGAGCAGTTCTTC

j_gene: TRBJ1-2
abundance: .
v_gene: TRBV13
d_gene: .
CDR3aa: CASSLGGGLRGYTF
CDR3nt: TGTGCCAGCAGCTTAGGCGGGGGGTTACGGGGCTACACCTTC

j_gene: TRBJ2-6
abundance: .
v_gene: TRBV5-1
d_gene: .
CDR3aa: CASSLSASGGANVLTF
CDR3nt: TGCGCCAGCAGCTTGTCGGCGTCGGGTGGGGCCAACGTCCTGACTTTC

j_gene: TRBJ2-7
abundance: .
v_gene: TRBV6-5
d_gene: .
CDR3aa: CASSPLGQTYEQYF
CDR3nt: TGTGCCAGCAGCCCCTTAGGACAGACCTACGAGCAGTACTTC

j_gene: TRBJ2-1
abundance: .
v_gene: TRBV21-1
d_gene: .
CDR3aa: CAGLREDGTPYNEQFF
CDR3nt: TGTGCCGGACTCCGTGAGGACGGAACCCCCTACAATGAGCAGTTCTTC

j_gene: TRBJ2-1
abundance: .
v_gene: TRBV18
d_gene: TRBD1
CDR3aa: CASSPTGMKFDEQFF
CDR3nt: TGTGCCAGCTCACCGACAGGGATGAAGTTCGATGAGCAGTTCTTC

j_gene: TRBJ2-7
abundance: .
v_gene: TRBV5-4
d_gene: .
CDR3aa: CASSGGTTYEQYF
CDR3nt: TGTGCCAGCAGCGGCGGGACGACCTACGAGCAGTACTTC

j_gene: TRBJ2-4
abundance: once
v_gene: TRBV6-5
d_gene: TRBD1
CDR3aa: CASSLGQMDIQYF
CDR3nt: TGTGCCAGCAGTTTGGGACAGATGGACATTCAGTACTTC

j_gene: TRBJ1-6
abundance: .
v_gene: TRBV30
d_gene: TRBD1
CDR3aa: CAWRPQGALYNSPLHF
CDR3nt: TGTGCCTGGAGACCCCAGGGGGCTCTCTATAATTCACCCCTCCACTTT

j_gene: TRBJ2-5
abundance: .
v_gene: TRBV5-1
d_gene: TRBD1
CDR3aa: CASSLQGGQETQYF
CDR3nt: TGCGCCAGCAGCTTACAGGGGGGCCAAGAGACCCAGTACTTC

j_gene: TRBJ2-1
abundance: .
v_gene: TRBV7-3
d_gene: .
CDR3aa: CASSSPQGGGGDNEQFF
CDR3nt: TGTGCCAGCAGCTCCCCCCAGGGAGGGGGAGGGGACAATGAGCAGTTCTTC

j_gene: TRBJ2-7
abundance: few
v_gene: TRBV4-2
d_gene: .
CDR3aa: CASRRGLYEQYF
CDR3nt: TGTGCCAGCAGGCGGGGACTTTACGAGCAGTACTTC

j_gene: TRBJ2-5
abundance: once
v_gene: TRBV11-2
d_gene: TRBD2
CDR3aa: CASSQALGLAGETQYF
CDR3nt: TGTGCCAGCAGCCAGGCTCTGGGACTAGCTGGAGAGACCCAGTACTTC

j_gene: TRBJ2-1
abundance: .
v_gene: TRBV6-4
d_gene: TRBD2
CDR3aa: CASSEVLGLARHEQFF
CDR3nt: TGTGCCAGCAGTGAGGTTTTGGGACTAGCACGGCATGAGCAGTTCTTC